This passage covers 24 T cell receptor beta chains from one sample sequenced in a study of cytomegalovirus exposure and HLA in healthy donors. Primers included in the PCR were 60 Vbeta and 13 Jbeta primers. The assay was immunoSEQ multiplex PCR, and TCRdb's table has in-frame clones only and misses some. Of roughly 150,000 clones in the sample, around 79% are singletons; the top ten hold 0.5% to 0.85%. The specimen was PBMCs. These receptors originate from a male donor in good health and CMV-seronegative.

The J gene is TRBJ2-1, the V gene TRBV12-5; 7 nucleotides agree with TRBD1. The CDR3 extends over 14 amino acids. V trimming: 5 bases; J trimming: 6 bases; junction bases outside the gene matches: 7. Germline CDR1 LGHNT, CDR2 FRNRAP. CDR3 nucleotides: TGTGCTAGTGGTGTAGAGACAGGGTTCAATGAGCAGTTCTTC. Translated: CASGVETGFNEQFF.

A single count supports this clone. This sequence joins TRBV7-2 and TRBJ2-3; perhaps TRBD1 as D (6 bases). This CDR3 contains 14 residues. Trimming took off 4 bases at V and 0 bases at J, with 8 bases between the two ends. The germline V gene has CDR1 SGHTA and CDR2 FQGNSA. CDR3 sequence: CASSSTGSTDTQYF. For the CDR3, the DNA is TGTGCCAGCAGCTCAACAGGGAGCACAGATACGCAGTATTTT.

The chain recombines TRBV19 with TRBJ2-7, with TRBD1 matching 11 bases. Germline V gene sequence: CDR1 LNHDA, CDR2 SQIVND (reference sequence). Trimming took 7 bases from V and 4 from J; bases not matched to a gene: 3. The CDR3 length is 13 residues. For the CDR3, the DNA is TGTGCCAGTACGCGGGACAGGGGGTACGAGCAGTACTTC. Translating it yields CASTRDRGYEQYF.

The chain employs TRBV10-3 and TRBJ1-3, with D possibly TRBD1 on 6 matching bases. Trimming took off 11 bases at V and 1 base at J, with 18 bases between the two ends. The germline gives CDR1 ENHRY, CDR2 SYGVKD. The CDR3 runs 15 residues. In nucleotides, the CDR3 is TGTGCCTCGCGGGCGACAGGAGCATCTGGAAACACCATATATTTT. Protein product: CASRATGASGNTIYF.

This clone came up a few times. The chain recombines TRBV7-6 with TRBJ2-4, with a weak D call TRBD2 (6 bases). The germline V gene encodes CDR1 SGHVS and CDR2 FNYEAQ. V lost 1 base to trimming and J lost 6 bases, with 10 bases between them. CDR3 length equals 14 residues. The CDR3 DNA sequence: TGTGCCAGCAGCTTAGACGGGGGTTCAAACATTCAGTACTTC. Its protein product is CASSLDGGSNIQYF.

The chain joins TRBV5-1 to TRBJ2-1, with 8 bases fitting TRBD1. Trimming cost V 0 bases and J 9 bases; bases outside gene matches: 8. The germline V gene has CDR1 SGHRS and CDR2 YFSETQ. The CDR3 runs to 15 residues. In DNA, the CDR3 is TGCGCCAGCAGCTTGGCAGGACAGGGAGTAGGTGAGCAGTTCTTC. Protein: CASSLAGQGVGEQFF.

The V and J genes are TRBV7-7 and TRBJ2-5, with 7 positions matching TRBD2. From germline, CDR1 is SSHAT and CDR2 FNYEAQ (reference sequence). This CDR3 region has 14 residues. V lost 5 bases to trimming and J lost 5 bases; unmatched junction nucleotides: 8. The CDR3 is CASSPGGVHETQYF. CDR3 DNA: TGTGCCAGCAGCCCTGGGGGGGTGCACGAGACCCAGTACTTC. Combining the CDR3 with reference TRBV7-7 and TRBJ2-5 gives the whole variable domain GAGVSQSPRYKVTKRGQDVTLRCDPISSHATLYWYQQALGQGPEFLTYFNYEAQPDKSGLPSDRFSAERPEGSISTLTIQRTEQRDSAMYRCASSPGGVHETQYFGPGTRLLVL.

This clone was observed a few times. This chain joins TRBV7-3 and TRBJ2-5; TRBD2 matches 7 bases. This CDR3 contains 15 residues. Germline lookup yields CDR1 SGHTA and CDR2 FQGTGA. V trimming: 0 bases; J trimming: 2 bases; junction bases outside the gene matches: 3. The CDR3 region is CASSLTSGTQETQYF. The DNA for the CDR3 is TGTGCCAGCAGCTTAACCAGCGGGACTCAAGAGACCCAGTACTTC.

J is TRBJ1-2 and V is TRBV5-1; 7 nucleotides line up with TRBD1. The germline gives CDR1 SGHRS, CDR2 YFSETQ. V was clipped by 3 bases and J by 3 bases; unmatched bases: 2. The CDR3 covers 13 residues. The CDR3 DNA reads TGCGCCAGCAGCTCTACAGGGGACTATGGCTACACCTTC. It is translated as CASSSTGDYGYTF.

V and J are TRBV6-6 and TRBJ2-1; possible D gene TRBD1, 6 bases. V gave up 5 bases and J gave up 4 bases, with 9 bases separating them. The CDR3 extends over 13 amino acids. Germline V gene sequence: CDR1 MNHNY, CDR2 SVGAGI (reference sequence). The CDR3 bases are TGTGCCAGCAGTCGGGACACGTACAATGAGCAGTTCTTC. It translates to CASSRDTYNEQFF.

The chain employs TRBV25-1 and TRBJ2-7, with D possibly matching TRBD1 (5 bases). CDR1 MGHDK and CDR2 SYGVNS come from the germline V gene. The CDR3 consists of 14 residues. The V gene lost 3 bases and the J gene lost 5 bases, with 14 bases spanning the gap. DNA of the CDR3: TGTGCCAGCAGTGAGCTTGCAGGGATCAACGAGCAGTACTTC. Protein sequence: CASSELAGINEQYF.

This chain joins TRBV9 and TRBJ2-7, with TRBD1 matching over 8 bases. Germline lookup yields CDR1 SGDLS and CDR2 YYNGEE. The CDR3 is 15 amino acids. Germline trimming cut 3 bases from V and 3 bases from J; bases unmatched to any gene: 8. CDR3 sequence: CASSAGTGGYYEQYF. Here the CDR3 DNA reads TGTGCCAGCAGCGCGGGGACAGGAGGATACTACGAGCAGTACTTC.

The DNA for the CDR3 is TGTGCCAGCAGCTGGACTAGCGAGAACACCGGGGAGCTGTTTTTT. This translates into CASSWTSENTGELFF. This chain joins TRBV7-6 and TRBJ2-2, with TRBD2 matching over 9 bases. This CDR3 has 15 amino acids. Germline V gene lookup returns CDR1 SGHVS and CDR2 FNYEAQ. V lost 4 bases and J lost 1; bases outside the gene matches: 1.

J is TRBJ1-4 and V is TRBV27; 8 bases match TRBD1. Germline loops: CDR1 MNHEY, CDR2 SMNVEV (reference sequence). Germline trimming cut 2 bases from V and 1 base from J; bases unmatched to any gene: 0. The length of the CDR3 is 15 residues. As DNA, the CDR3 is TGTGCCAGCAGTTTAGGACAGGGAACTAATGAAAAACTGTTTTTT. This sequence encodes CASSLGQGTNEKLFF.

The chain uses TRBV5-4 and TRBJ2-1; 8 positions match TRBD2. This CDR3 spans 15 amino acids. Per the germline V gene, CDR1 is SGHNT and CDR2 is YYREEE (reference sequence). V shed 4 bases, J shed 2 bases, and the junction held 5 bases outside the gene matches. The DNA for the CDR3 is TGTGCCAGCAGCCAGAGCGGGAGCGCCTACAATGAGCAGTTCTTC. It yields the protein CASSQSGSAYNEQFF. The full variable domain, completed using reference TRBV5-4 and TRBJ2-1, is ETGVTQSPTHLIKTRGQQVTLRCSSQSGHNTVSWYQQALGQGPQFIFQYYREEENGRGNFPPRFSGLQFPNYSSELNVNALELDDSALYLCASSQSGSAYNEQFFGPGTRLTVL.

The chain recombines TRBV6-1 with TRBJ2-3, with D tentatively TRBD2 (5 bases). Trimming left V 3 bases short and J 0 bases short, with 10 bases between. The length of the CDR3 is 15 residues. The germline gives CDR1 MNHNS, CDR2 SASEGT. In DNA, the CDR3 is TGTGCCAGCAGTGACCGCGGGCCTAGCACAGATACGCAGTATTTT. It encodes CASSDRGPSTDTQYF.

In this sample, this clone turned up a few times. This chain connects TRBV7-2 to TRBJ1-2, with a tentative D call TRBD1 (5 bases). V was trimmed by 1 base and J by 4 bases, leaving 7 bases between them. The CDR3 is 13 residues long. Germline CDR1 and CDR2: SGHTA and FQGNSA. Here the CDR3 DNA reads TGTGCCAGCAGCTTAGGGCAGGGCTATGGCTACACCTTC. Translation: CASSLGQGYGYTF. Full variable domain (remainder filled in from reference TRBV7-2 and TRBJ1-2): GAGVSQSPSNKVTEKGKDVELRCDPISGHTALYWYRQSLGQGLEFLIYFQGNSAPDKSGLPSDRFSAERTGGSVSTLTIQRTQQEDSAVYLCASSLGQGYGYTFGSGTRLTVV.

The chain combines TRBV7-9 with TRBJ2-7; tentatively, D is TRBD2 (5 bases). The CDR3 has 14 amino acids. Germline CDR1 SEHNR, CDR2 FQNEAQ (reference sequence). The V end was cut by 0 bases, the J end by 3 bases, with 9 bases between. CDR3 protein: CASSLAASGYEQYF. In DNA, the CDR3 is TGTGCCAGCAGCTTAGCAGCCAGCGGCTACGAGCAGTACTTC.

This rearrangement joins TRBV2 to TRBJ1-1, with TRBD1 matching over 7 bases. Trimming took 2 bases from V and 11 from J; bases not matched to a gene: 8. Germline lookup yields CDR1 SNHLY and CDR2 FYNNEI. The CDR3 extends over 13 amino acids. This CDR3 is CASSEFQGQRAFF. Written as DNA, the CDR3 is TGTGCCAGCAGTGAATTCCAGGGACAGCGGGCTTTCTTT.

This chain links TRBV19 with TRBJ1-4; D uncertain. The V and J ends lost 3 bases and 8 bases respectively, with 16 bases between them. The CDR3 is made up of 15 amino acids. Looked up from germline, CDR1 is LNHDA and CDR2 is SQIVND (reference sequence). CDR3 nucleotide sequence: TGTGCCAGTAGTATCTCCCCAAACTTCAAGGAAAAACTGTTTTTT. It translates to CASSISPNFKEKLFF.

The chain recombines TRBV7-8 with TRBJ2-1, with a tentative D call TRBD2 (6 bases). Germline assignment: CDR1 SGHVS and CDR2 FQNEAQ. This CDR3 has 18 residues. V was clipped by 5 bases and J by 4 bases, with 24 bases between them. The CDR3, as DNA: TGTGCCAGCAGCCCTTCGAAGACTAGTCCCACTTCGTACAATGAGCAGTTCTTC. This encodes CASSPSKTSPTSYNEQFF.

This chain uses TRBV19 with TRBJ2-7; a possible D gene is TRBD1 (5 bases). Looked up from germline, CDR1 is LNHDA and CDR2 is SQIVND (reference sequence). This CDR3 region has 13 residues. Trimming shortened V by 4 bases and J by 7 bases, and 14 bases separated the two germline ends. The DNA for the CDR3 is TGTGCCAGTAGTAACTTCCCAGGGTATGAGCAGTACTTC. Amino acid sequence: CASSNFPGYEQYF.

CDR3 sequence: CASSDTGTGVLFF. The CDR3 DNA sequence: TGTGCCAGCAGCGACACCGGGACAGGGGTACTGTTTTTT. The chain combines TRBV7-2 with TRBJ2-2; 10 bases agree with TRBD1. The CDR3 is made up of 13 amino acids. Germline-derived CDR1 and CDR2 are SGHTA and FQGNSA. Germline trimming cut 5 bases from V and 14 bases from J; bases unmatched to any gene: 8.

The CDR3 DNA sequence: TGTGCCAGCAGCCCCCGACAGGGAAAGGGCGAAAAACTGTTTTTT. Protein product: CASSPRQGKGEKLFF. This chain links TRBV5-4 with TRBJ1-4, with 7 bases aligning to TRBD1. V lost 4 bases to trimming and J lost 8 bases; unmatched junction nucleotides: 11. The CDR3 loop spans 15 amino acids. Germline CDR1 reads SGHNT; CDR2 reads YYREEE (reference sequence).